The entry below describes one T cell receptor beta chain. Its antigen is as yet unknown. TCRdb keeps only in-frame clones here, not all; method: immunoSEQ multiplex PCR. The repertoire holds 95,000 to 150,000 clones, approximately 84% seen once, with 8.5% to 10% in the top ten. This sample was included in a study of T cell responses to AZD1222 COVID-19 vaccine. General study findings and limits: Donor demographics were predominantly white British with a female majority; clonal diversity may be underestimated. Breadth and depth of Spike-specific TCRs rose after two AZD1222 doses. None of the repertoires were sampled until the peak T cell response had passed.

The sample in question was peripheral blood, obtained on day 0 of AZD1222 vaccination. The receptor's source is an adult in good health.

In nucleotides, the CDR3 is TGTGCCAGCAGTTACTTATCCGGGTCTCACTACGAGCAGTACTTC. Encoded protein: CASSYLSGSHYEQYF. The chain employs TRBV6-5 and TRBJ2-7; D unresolved. The CDR3 extends over 15 amino acids. In germline, CDR1 is MNHEY, CDR2 SVGAGI. V was cut by 1 base and J by 3 bases, with 13 bases left in between.